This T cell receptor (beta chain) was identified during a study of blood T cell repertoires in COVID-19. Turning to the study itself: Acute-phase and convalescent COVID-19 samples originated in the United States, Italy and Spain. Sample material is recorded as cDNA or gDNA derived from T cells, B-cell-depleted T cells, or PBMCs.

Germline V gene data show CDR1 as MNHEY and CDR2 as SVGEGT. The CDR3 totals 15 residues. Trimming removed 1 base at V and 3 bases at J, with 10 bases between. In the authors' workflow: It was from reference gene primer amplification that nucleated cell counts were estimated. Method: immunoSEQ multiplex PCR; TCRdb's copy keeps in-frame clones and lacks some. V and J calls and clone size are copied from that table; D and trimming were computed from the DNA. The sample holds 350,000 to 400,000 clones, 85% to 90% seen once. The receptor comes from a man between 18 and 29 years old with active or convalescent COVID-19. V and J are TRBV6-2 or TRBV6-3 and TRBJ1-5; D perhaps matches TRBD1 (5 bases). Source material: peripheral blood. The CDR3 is CASSYWAGNNQPQHF. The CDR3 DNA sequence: TGTGCCAGCAGTTACTGGGCAGGGAACAATCAGCCCCAGCATTTT.